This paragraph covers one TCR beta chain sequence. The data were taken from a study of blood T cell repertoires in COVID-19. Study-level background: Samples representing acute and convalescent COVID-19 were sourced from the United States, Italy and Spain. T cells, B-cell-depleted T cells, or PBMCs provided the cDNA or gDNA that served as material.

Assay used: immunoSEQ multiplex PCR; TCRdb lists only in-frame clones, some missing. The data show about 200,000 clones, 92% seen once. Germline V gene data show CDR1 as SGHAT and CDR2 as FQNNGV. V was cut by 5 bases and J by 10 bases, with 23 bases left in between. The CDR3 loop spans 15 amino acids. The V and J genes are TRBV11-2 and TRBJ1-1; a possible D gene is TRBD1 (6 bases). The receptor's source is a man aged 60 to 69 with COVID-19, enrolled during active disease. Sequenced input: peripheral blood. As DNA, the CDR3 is TGTGCCAGCAGCGCCCAACAGGGAAGGGTCGGGGTAGCTTTCTTT. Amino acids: CASSAQQGRVGVAFF.